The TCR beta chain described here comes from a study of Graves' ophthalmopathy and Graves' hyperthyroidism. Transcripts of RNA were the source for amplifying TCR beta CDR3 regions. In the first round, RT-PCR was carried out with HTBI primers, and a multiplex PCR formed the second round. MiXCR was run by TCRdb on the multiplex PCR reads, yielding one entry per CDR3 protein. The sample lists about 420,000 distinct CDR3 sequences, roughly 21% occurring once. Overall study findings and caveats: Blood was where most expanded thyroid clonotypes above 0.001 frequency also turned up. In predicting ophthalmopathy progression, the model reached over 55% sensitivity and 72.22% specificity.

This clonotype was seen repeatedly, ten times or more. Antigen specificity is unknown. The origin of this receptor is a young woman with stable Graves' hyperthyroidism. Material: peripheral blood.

CDR3 loop: CASSSTGQGGTYEQYF. The DNA of the CDR3 is TGTGCCAGCAGTTCCACAGGACAGGGGGGGACCTACGAGCAGTACTTC. The chain links TRBV6-2 or TRBV6-3 to TRBJ2-7, with TRBD1 identical over 10 bases. The CDR3 covers 16 residues. Trimming removed 4 bases from V and 2 bases from J; junction bases left unmatched: 8. Germline loops: CDR1 MNHEY, CDR2 SVGEGT.